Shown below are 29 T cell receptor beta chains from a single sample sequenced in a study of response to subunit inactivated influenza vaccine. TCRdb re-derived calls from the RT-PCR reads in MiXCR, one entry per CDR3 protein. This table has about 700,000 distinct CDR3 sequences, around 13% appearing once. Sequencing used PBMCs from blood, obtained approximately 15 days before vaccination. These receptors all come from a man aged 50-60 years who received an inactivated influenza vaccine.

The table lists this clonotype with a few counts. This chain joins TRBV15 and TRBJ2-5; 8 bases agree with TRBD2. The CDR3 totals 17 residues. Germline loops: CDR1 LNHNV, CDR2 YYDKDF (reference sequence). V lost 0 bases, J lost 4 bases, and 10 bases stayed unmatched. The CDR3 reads CATSRERGVGLVETQYF. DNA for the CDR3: TGTGCCACCAGCAGAGAGCGGGGGGTCGGTCTTGTAGAGACCCAGTACTTC.

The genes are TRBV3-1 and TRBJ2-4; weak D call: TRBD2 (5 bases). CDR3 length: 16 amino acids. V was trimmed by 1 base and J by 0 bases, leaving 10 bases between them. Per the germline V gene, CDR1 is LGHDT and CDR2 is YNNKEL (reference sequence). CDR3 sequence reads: CASSQGSGLAKNIQYF. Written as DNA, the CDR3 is TGTGCCAGCAGCCAAGGAAGCGGCCTAGCCAAAAACATTCAGTACTTC.

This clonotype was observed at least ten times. CDR3 sequence reads: CASRPDSQETQYF. CDR3 nucleotides: TGTGCCAGCAGGCCTGACAGCCAAGAGACCCAGTACTTC. V is TRBV5-6 and J is TRBJ2-5, with D perhaps TRBD1 (5 bases). The CDR3 consists of 13 residues. From germline, CDR1 is SGHDT and CDR2 YYEEEE. V was cut by 5 bases and J by 1 base, with 9 bases left in between.

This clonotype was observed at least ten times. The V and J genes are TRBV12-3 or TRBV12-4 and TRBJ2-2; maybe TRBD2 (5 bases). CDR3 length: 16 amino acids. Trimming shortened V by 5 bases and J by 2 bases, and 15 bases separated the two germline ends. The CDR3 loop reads CASSAQLARNTGELFF. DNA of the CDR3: TGTGCCAGCAGTGCCCAGTTAGCGCGAAACACCGGGGAGCTGTTTTTT.

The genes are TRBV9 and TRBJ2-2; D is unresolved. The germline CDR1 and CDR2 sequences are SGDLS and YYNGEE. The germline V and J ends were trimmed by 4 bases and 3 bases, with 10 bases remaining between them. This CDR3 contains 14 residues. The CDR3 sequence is CASSKRVDTGELFF. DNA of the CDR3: TGTGCCAGCAGCAAAAGGGTGGACACCGGGGAGCTGTTTTTT.

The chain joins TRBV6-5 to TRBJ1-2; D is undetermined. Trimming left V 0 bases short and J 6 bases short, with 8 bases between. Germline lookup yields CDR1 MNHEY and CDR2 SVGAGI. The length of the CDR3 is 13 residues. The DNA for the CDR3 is TGTGCCAGCAGTTACTCGGGCAGGAATGGCTACACCTTC. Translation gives CASSYSGRNGYTF.

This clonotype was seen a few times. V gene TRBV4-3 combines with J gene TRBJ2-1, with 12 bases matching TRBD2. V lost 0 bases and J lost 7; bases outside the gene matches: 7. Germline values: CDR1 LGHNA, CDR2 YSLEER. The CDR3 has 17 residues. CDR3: CASSQDRLAGGANEQFF. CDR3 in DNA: TGCGCCAGCAGCCAAGATAGGCTAGCGGGAGGGGCGAATGAGCAGTTCTTC.

The CDR3 DNA sequence: TGCGCCAGCAAAGTTGGCGGGGAGGGTTATGAGCAGTTCTTC. Encoded protein: CASKVGGEGYEQFF. The chain has TRBV10-2 and TRBJ2-1, with 7 bases fitting TRBD2. Germline CDR1 and CDR2: WSHSY and SAAADI. The CDR3 extends over 14 amino acids. V was pared by 7 bases and J by 8 bases, with 11 bases of the junction left unmatched.

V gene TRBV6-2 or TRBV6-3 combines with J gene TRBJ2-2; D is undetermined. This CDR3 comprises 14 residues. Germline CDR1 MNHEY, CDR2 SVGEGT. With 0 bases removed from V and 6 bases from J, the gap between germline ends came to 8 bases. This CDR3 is CASSYSTRPGELFF. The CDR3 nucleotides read TGTGCCAGCAGTTACTCGACGAGGCCCGGGGAGCTGTTTTTT.

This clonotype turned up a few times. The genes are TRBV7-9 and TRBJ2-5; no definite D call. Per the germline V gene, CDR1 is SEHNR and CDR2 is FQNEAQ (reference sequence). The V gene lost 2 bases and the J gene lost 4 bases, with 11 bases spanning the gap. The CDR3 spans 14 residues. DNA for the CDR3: TGTGCCAGCAGCTTAATCGCCTCGGGAGAGACCCAGTACTTC. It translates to CASSLIASGETQYF.

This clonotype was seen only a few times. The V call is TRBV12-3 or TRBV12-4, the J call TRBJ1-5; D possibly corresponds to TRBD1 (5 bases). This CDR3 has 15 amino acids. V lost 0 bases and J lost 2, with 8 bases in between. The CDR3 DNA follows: TGTGCCAGCAGTTTAGCGCTAGGGGGCAATCAGCCCCAGCATTTT. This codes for CASSLALGGNQPQHF.

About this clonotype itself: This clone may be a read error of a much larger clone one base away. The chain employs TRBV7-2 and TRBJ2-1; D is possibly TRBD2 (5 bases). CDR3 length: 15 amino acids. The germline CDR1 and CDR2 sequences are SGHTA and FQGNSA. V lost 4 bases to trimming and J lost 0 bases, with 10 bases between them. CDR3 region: CASSSSWSSYNEQFF. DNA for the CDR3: TGTGCCAGCAGCTCTAGCTGGAGCTCCTACAATGAGCAGTTCTTC.

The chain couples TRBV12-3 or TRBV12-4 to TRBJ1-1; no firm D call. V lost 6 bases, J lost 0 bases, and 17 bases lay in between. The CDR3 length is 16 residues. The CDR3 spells CASSSLRDTMNTEAFF. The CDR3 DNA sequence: TGTGCCAGCAGCAGTTTAAGGGATACCATGAACACTGAAGCTTTCTTT.

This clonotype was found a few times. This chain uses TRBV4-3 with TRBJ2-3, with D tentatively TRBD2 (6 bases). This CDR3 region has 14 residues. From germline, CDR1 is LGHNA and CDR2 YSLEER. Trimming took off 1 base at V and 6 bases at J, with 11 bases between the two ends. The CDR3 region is CASSQVGGLDTQYF. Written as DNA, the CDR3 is TGCGCCAGCAGCCAAGTAGGAGGGCTGGATACGCAGTATTTT.

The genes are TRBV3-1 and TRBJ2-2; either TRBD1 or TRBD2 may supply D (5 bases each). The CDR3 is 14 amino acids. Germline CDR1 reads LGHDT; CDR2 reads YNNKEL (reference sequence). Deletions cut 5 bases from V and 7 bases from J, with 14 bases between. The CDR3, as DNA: TGTGCCAGCAGCAGGGACCCCCGAGGCGGGGAGCTGTTTTTT. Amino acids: CASSRDPRGGELFF.

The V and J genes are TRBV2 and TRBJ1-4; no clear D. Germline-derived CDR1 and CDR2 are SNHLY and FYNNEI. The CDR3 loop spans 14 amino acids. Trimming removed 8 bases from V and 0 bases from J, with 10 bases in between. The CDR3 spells CASCPEATNEKLFF. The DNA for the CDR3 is TGTGCCAGCTGCCCCGAAGCAACTAATGAAAAACTGTTTTTT. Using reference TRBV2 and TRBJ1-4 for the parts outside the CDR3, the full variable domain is EPEVTQTPSHQVTQMGQEVILRCVPISNHLYFYWYRQILGQKVEFLVSFYNNEISEKSEIFDDQFSVERPDGSNFTLKIRSTKLEDSAMYFCASCPEATNEKLFFGSGTQLSVL.

CDR3 sequence (DNA): TGCGCCAGCAGCCAATCGGTGGGGACCAATGAGCAGTTCTTC. Translated, it gives CASSQSVGTNEQFF. The rearrangement links TRBV4-3 to TRBJ2-1, with D perhaps being TRBD1 or TRBD2 (5 bases each). CDR3 length: 14 amino acids. In germline, CDR1 is LGHNA, CDR2 YSLEER. The V end was cut by 2 bases, the J end by 6 bases, with 11 bases between.

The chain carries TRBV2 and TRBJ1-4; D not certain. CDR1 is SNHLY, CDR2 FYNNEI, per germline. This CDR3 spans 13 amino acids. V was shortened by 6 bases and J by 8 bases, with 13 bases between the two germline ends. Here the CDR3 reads CASRGGPGEKLFF. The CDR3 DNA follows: TGTGCCAGCAGGGGTGGCCCCGGGGAAAAACTGTTTTTT.

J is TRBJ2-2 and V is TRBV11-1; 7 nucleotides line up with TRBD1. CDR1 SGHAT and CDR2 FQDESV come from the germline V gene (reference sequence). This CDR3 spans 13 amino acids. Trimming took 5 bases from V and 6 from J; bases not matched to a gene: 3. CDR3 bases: TGTGCCAGCAGCGGGCAGGGGGCCGGGGAGCTGTTTTTT. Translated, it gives CASSGQGAGELFF.

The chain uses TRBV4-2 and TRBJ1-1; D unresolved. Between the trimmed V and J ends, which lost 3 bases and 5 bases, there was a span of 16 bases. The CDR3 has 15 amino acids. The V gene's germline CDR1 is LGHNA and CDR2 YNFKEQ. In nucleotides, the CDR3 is TGTGCCAGCAGCCACGGCTACGATCTGGGGACTGAAGCTTTCTTT. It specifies CASSHGYDLGTEAFF.

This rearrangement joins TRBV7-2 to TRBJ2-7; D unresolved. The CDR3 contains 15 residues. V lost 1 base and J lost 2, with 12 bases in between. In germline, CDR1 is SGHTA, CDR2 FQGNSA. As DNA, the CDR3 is TGTGCCAGCAGCTTAGTGGTAGGGATGGCCTACGAGCAGTACTTC. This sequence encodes CASSLVVGMAYEQYF.

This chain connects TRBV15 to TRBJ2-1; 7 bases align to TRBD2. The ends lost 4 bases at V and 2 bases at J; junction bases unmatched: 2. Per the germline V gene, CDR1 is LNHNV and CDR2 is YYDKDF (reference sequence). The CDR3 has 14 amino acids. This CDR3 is CATSNRGAYNEQFF. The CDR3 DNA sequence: TGTGCCACCAGCAACCGGGGGGCCTACAATGAGCAGTTCTTC. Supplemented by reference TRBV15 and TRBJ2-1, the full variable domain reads DAMVIQNPRYQVTQFGKPVTLSCSQTLNHNVMYWYQQKSSQAPKLLFHYYDKDFNNEADTPDNFQSRRPNTSFCFLDIRSPGLGDTAMYLCATSNRGAYNEQFFGPGTRLTVL.

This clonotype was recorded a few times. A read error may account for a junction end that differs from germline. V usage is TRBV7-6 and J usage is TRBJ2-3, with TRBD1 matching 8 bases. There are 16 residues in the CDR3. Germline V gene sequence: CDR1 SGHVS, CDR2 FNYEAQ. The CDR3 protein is CASSRGAGGITDTQYF. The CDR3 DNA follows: TGTGCTAGCAGCAGGGGTGCAGGGGGCATCACAGATACGCAGTATTTT.

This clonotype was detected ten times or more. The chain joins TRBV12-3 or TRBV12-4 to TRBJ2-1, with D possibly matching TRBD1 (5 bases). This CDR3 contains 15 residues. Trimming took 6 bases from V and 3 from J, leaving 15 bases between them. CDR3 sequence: CASRHPTVNYNEQFF. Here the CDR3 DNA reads TGTGCCAGCAGGCACCCGACAGTGAACTACAATGAGCAGTTCTTC.

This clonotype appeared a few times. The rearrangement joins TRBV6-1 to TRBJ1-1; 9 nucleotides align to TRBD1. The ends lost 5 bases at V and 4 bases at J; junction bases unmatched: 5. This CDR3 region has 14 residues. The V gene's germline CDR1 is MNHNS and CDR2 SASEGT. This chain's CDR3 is CASSQQGAITEAFF. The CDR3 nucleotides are TGTGCCAGCAGTCAACAGGGGGCAATCACTGAAGCTTTCTTT.

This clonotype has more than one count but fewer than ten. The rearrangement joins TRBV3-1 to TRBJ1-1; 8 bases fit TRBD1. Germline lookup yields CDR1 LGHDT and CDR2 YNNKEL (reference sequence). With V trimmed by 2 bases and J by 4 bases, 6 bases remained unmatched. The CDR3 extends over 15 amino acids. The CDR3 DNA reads TGTGCCAGCAGCCAAAGGATAACAGGGGGCACTGAAGCTTTCTTT. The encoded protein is CASSQRITGGTEAFF.

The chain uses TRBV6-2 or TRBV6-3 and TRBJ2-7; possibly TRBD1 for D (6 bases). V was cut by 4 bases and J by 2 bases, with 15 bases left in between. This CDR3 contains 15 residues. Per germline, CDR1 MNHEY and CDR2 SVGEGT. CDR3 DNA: TGTGCCAGCAGTTTCCAGTCGGGACACACCTACGAGCAGTACTTC. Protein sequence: CASSFQSGHTYEQYF.

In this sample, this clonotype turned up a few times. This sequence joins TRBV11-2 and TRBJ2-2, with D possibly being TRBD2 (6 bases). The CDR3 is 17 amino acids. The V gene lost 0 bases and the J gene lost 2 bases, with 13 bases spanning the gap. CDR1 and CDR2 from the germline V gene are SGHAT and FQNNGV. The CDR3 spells CASSLEGLAINTGELFF. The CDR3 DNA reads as TGTGCCAGCAGCTTAGAAGGCCTAGCGATTAACACCGGGGAGCTGTTTTTT. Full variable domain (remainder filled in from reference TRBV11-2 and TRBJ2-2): EAGVAQSPRYKIIEKRQSVAFWCNPISGHATLYWYQQILGQGPKLLIQFQNNGVVDDSQLPKDRFSAERLKGVDSTLKIQPAKLEDSAVYLCASSLEGLAINTGELFFGEGSRLTVL.

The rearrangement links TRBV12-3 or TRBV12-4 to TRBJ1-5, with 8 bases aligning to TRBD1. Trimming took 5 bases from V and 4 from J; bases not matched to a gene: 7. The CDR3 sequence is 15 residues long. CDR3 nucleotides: TGTGCCAGCAGTGGACAGGGCACTCTTAATCAGCCCCAGCATTTT. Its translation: CASSGQGTLNQPQHF.